The TCR beta chain under discussion was sequenced for a study of blood T cell repertoires in COVID-19. Study information: Some COVID-19 samples were acute and others convalescent; all came from the United States, Italy and Spain.

Everyone who took part was about 18 to 89 years old, and they came from about 25 US areas. Participants had their cohort set by participant-reported clinical history. Original handling: Amplifying reference gene primers gave estimates of nucleated cell counts. Using immunoSEQ multiplex PCR, the repertoire was profiled, and TCRdb retains in-frame clones only, with some absent. D and trimming were read from the DNA, whereas the V and J calls and clone size are those reported in that table. The sample contains 450,000 to 600,000 clones, approximately 86% of which appear only once. Material for sequencing was PBMCs or T cells enriched from blood (not recorded which). This receptor was obtained from a woman between 18 and 30 years old who had recovered from COVID-19.

The CDR3 is CASSQDWAQELFF. CDR3 nucleotides: TGTGCCAGCAGCCAAGATTGGGCTCAGGAGCTGTTTTTT. The chain has TRBV14 and TRBJ2-2, with no clear D. The CDR3 runs 13 residues. Germline V lookup: CDR1 SGHDN, CDR2 FVKESK. The V end lost 0 bases, the J end lost 10 bases, and 9 bases lay between the germline ends.